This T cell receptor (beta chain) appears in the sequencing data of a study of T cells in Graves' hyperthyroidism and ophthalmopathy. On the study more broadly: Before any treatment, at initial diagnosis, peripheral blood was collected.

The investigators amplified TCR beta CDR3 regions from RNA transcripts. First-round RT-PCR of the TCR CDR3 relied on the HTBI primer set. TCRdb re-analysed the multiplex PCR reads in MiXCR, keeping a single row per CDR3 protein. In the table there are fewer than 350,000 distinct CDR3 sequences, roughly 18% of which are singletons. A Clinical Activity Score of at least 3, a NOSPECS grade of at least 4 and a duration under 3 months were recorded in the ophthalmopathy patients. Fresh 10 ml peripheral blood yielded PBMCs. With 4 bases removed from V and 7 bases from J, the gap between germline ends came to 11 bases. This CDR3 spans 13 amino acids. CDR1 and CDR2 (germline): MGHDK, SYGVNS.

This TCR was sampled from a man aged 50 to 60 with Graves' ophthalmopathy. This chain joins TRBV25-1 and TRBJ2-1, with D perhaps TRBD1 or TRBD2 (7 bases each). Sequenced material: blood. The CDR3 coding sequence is TGTGCCAGCAGTGGCCAGGGGGGGAATGAGCAGTTCTTC. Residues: CASSGQGGNEQFF.